This is a list of T cell receptor beta chains from one sample in a study of CD8 T cells in ankylosing spondylitis. TCRdb independently ran MiXCR on the 5' RACE reads; one entry per CDR3 protein. This table holds about 340,000 distinct CDR3 sequences, about 15% found once. The sample taken for sequencing was blood, either unsorted or a sorted T cell fraction (not recorded which). Source of these receptors: a male donor with ankylosing spondylitis or in good health (not recorded which). Both conserved end residues are part of each CDR3. D genes are given only for firm matches. Some rows mark clone size as missing; the rest say once, few, many or name a class of expanded clone.

few	TRBV7-9	16	TRBJ2-7	.	CASSPPSVGRAYEQYF	TGTGCCAGCAGCCCCCCATCTGTAGGTCGAGCGTACGAGCAGTACTTC
.	TRBV2	12	TRBJ2-3	.	CASSAGVDTQYF	TGTGCCAGCAGTGCGGGGGTAGATACGCAGTATTTT
few	TRBV20-1	13	TRBJ1-4	.	CSARGPSNEKLFF	TGCAGTGCTAGGGGACCGAGTAATGAAAAACTGTTTTTT
.	TRBV2	12	TRBJ1-4	.	CASTLRGEKLFF	TGTGCCAGCACCCTGAGGGGTGAAAAACTGTTTTTT
.	TRBV5-1	17	TRBJ2-7	TRBD2	CASSFSSASGADYEQYF	TGCGCCAGCAGCTTCTCCAGCGCTAGCGGGGCCGATTACGAGCAGTACTTC
few	TRBV14	14	TRBJ2-2	.	CASSQTGWTGELFF	TGTGCCAGCAGCCAGACGGGCTGGACCGGGGAGCTGTTTTTT
.	TRBV12-3/TRBV12-4	12	TRBJ2-2	.	CASATLTGELFF	TGTGCCAGCGCGACCCTCACCGGGGAGCTGTTTTTT
.	TRBV6-1	15	TRBJ2-1	.	CASSVRPPKVLEQFF	TGTGCCAGCAGTGTGCGCCCTCCTAAGGTCCTTGAGCAGTTCTTC
few	TRBV12-3/TRBV12-4	14	TRBJ1-1	.	CASSFGGPNTEAFF	TGTGCCAGCAGTTTTGGGGGTCCGAACACTGAAGCTTTCTTT
.	TRBV2	16	TRBJ1-2	TRBD1	CASSDGTGTEGYGYTF	TGTGCCAGCAGCGACGGGACAGGGACGGAAGGCTATGGCTACACCTTC
many	TRBV12-3/TRBV12-4	14	TRBJ1-1	.	CASSSPRGNTEAFF	TGTGCCAGCAGTTCACCTCGGGGAAACACTGAAGCTTTCTTT
few	TRBV7-2	14	TRBJ1-1	.	CASSLALGDTEAFF	TGTGCCAGCAGCTTAGCGTTGGGGGACACTGAAGCTTTCTTT
.	TRBV27	15	TRBJ1-4	.	CASSRGRVVREKLFF	TGTGCCAGCAGCCGAGGACGCGTAGTACGGGAAAAACTGTTTTTT
many	TRBV2	13	TRBJ2-7	.	CASSEWGYGVRYF	TGTGCCAGCAGTGAATGGGGATACGGCGTACGGTACTTC
few	TRBV7-9	15	TRBJ2-2	TRBD2	CASSLYPAGTGELFF	TGTGCCAGCAGCTTGTATCCAGCGGGGACCGGGGAGCTGTTTTTT
.	TRBV15	15	TRBJ2-5	.	CATSRDLSAGETQYF	TGTGCCACCAGCAGAGATCTCTCGGCAGGGGAGACCCAGTACTTC
.	TRBV5-1	15	TRBJ2-5	TRBD2	CASRLAGSTQETQYF	TGCGCCAGCAGGCTAGCGGGGAGTACTCAAGAGACCCAGTACTTC
many	TRBV4-1	15	TRBJ2-4	.	CASHDVTSAKNIQYF	TGCGCCAGTCACGACGTAACCTCAGCCAAAAACATTCAGTACTTC
.	TRBV9	14	TRBJ2-5	.	CASSGRADQETQYF	TGTGCCAGCAGCGGCCGGGCGGACCAAGAGACCCAGTACTTC
few	TRBV5-5	16	TRBJ2-3	TRBD2	CASSLVSGSSRDTQYF	TGTGCCAGCAGCTTGGTTAGCGGGTCTTCTCGGGATACGCAGTATTTT
.	TRBV20-1	16	TRBJ2-3	TRBD2	CSARPGVAGLPDTQYF	TGCAGTGCTAGGCCTGGGGTAGCGGGGTTGCCAGATACGCAGTATTTT
.	TRBV6-5	13	TRBJ1-1	.	CASSYGGGGEAFF	TGTGCCAGCAGTTACGGTGGAGGGGGAGAGGCTTTCTTT
few	TRBV10-3	12	TRBJ1-6	.	CAISEFDSPLHF	TGTGCCATCAGTGAGTTCGATTCACCCCTCCACTTT
.	TRBV7-2	14	TRBJ2-2	.	CASSILQGTGELFF	TGTGCCAGCAGCATCCTCCAGGGTACCGGGGAGCTGTTTTTT
.	TRBV20-1	12	TRBJ2-1	.	CSARESYNEQFF	TGCAGTGCTCGGGAATCATACAATGAGCAGTTCTTC
few	TRBV10-2	16	TRBJ2-7	.	CASSAQPYLTDYEQYF	TGCGCCAGCAGTGCGCAACCTTACCTGACAGACTACGAGCAGTACTTC
few	TRBV20-1	11	TRBJ2-3	.	CSPRGGDTQYF	TGCAGTCCCCGGGGTGGGGATACGCAGTATTTT
.	TRBV2	16	TRBJ1-4	TRBD1	CASIRTGFGEDEKLFF	TGTGCCAGCATACGGACAGGGTTTGGTGAGGATGAAAAACTGTTTTTT
few	TRBV10-3	14	TRBJ2-1	TRBD2	CAISSSGPYNEQFF	TGTGCCATCTCATCTAGCGGCCCGTACAATGAGCAGTTCTTC
.	TRBV6-2/TRBV6-3	15	TRBJ2-1	.	CASSYSGRSVNEQFF	TGTGCCAGCAGTTACTCAGGGAGATCGGTCAATGAGCAGTTCTTC
few	TRBV9	14	TRBJ1-2	.	CASSATTATYGYTF	TGTGCCAGCAGCGCAACGACAGCTACCTATGGCTACACCTTC
few	TRBV7-9	16	TRBJ1-1	TRBD1	CASSFARLGQGAGAFF	TGTGCCAGCAGCTTCGCCCGGTTGGGACAGGGGGCGGGAGCTTTCTTT
few	TRBV29-1	11	TRBJ1-2	.	CSVVFSYGYTF	TGCAGCGTTGTTTTTAGCTATGGCTACACCTTC
.	TRBV12-3/TRBV12-4	13	TRBJ2-3	.	CASSFQASDTQYF	TGTGCCAGCAGTTTTCAAGCCTCAGATACGCAGTATTTT
.	TRBV5-3	14	TRBJ2-1	TRBD1	CASSARTGYNEQFF	TGTGCCAGCAGCGCCAGGACAGGTTACAATGAGCAGTTCTTC
many	TRBV20-1	13	TRBJ2-1	TRBD2	CSISRGSYNEQFF	TGCAGTATCTCCCGCGGGAGCTACAATGAGCAGTTCTTC
.	TRBV6-1	15	TRBJ2-7	TRBD1	CASSETGGPSYEQYF	TGTGCCAGCAGTGAAACAGGGGGCCCTTCCTACGAGCAGTACTTC
.	TRBV29-1	11	TRBJ1-2	.	CSVRGSGGYTF	TGCAGCGTCCGGGGCTCGGGTGGCTACACCTTC
many	TRBV5-1	11	TRBJ2-2	.	CASSSDGELFF	TGCGCCAGCAGCTCCGACGGGGAGCTGTTTTTT
few	TRBV12-3/TRBV12-4	12	TRBJ2-7	.	CASSTPVYEQYF	TGTGCCAGCAGTACCCCGGTTTACGAGCAGTACTTC
.	TRBV7-2	13	TRBJ1-2	.	CASSLEGVAGYTF	TGTGCCAGCAGCTTAGAGGGGGTCGCTGGCTACACCTTC
few	TRBV30	12	TRBJ1-4	.	CAWSGLGGKLFF	TGTGCCTGGAGTGGCTTAGGTGGAAAACTGTTTTTT
.	TRBV5-5	14	TRBJ2-2	.	CASSFIAVVGELFF	TGTGCCAGCAGCTTTATCGCTGTGGTAGGGGAGCTGTTTTTT
.	TRBV10-1	16	TRBJ2-2	TRBD1	CASSDYRGGSAGELFF	TGCGCCAGCAGTGACTATCGAGGGGGCTCCGCCGGGGAGCTGTTTTTT
.	TRBV4-2	17	TRBJ2-6	.	CASSQVPGSSGANVLTF	TGTGCCAGCAGCCAAGTCCCAGGGAGCTCTGGGGCCAACGTCCTGACTTTC
few	TRBV19	16	TRBJ2-1	TRBD1	CASMGKTGSFHNEQFF	TGTGCCAGTATGGGGAAGACAGGGTCATTCCACAATGAGCAGTTCTTC